The 29 T cell receptor beta chains presented below share a single source sample, sequenced in a study of vaccination and CD4 T cells after COVID-19. Scientists ran DNA taken from cultured CD4+ T cells through the Oncomine TCR Beta short-read assay for sequencing. MiXCR was run by TCRdb on the PCR reads, yielding one entry per CDR3 protein. The sample contains 20,000 to 25,000 distinct CDR3 sequences, roughly 44% of which appear only once. Specified treatment: roughly ten-day PBMC culture with coronavirus spike peptide pools or control peptides (ViraFEST assay). Their recognized antigens are unknown. The input for sequencing was CD4+ T cells from blood, cultured in vitro, taken before SARS-CoV-2 vaccination. The source is a human donor who received a COVID-19 vaccine.

This clonotype was recorded a few times. The V call is TRBV24-1, the J call TRBJ2-7; D remains ambiguous. Trimming left V 7 bases short and J 2 bases short, with 14 bases between. This CDR3 has 14 residues. Germline-derived CDR1 and CDR2 are KGHDR and SFDVKD. The CDR3 DNA sequence: TGTGCCACCAGCGCGAGTGGACGTACCTACGAGCAGTACTTC. This sequence encodes CATSASGRTYEQYF.

This rearrangement joins TRBV18 to TRBJ1-1; the match to TRBD1 covers 8 bases. The V segment lost 0 bases and the J segment 7 bases; nucleotides outside the gene matches: 1. The CDR3 spans 13 residues. The germline V gene encodes CDR1 KGHSH and CDR2 LQKENI. DNA of the CDR3: TGTGCCAGCTCACCACCTGGACAGGGTGAAGCTTTCTTT. Translating gives CASSPPGQGEAFF.

V usage is TRBV10-3 and J usage is TRBJ1-1; the D is unclear. CDR1 ENHRY and CDR2 SYGVKD come from the germline V gene. The CDR3 extends over 12 amino acids. The V gene lost 0 bases and the J gene lost 7 bases, with 6 bases spanning the gap. CDR3 DNA: TGTGCCATCAGTGAGTCCGGCAGTGAAGCTTTCTTT. Encoded protein: CAISESGSEAFF.

The chain recombines TRBV20-1 with TRBJ1-1; 8 positions match TRBD1. The V and J ends lost 0 bases and 7 bases, in that order; junction bases with no gene match: 10. Germline loops: CDR1 DFQATT, CDR2 SNEGSKA (reference sequence). The CDR3 consists of 15 residues. In nucleotides, the CDR3 is TGCAGTGCTAGAGATCGGGTCAGGGGGCCTATTGAAGCTTTCTTT. Translated: CSARDRVRGPIEAFF.

The rearrangement links TRBV20-1 to TRBJ2-1; 13 bases line up with TRBD2. CDR3 length: 14 residues. V shed 6 bases, J shed 7 bases, and the junction held 6 bases outside the gene matches. The germline V gene encodes CDR1 DFQATT and CDR2 SNEGSKA (reference sequence). The CDR3 coding sequence is TGCAGTGCCTCCGGGACTAGCGGGACAAATGAGCAGTTCTTC. Translated: CSASGTSGTNEQFF.

V gene TRBV5-1 combines with J gene TRBJ1-1, with D perhaps matching TRBD1 (6 bases). CDR3 length equals 15 residues. From germline, CDR1 is SGHRS and CDR2 YFSETQ. The ends were cut back, 0 bases at V and 4 bases at J, with 13 bases in the middle. The CDR3 nucleotides are TGCGCCAGCAGCTTGGGAGGGGGGGAAGTCACTGAAGCTTTCTTT. It yields the protein CASSLGGGEVTEAFF.

The sample holds a few counts of this clonotype. The chain employs TRBV7-2 and TRBJ1-2, with 10 bases aligning to TRBD1. The CDR3 covers 17 residues. In germline, CDR1 is SGHTA, CDR2 FQGNSA. The V and J ends lost 0 bases and 4 bases, in that order; junction bases with no gene match: 8. The CDR3 DNA reads TGTGCCAGCAGCTTAGCTGCGACAGGGGGCGCAAGCTATGGCTACACCTTC. This sequence encodes CASSLAATGGASYGYTF.

The V call is TRBV6-1, the J call TRBJ1-6; possibly TRBD1 for D (5 bases). V lost 5 bases and J 9 bases, leaving 17 bases between the germline ends. Germline values: CDR1 MNHNS, CDR2 SASEGT. The CDR3 length is 15 residues. The CDR3, as DNA: TGTGCCAGCAGTAGCCCGGGACGGACATTTTCACCCCTCCACTTT. Protein sequence: CASSSPGRTFSPLHF.

This clonotype was seen a handful of times. V is TRBV25-1 and J is TRBJ1-6; the D gene is possibly TRBD1 (5 bases). Germline V CDR1 and CDR2: MGHDK, SYGVNS. The ends were cut back, 5 bases at V and 2 bases at J, with 16 bases in the middle. The CDR3 has 17 residues. The CDR3 here is CASSPRGTTPYNSPLHF. CDR3 in DNA: TGTGCCAGCAGTCCGCGGGGCACCACCCCCTATAATTCACCCCTCCACTTT.

The V and J genes are TRBV5-4 and TRBJ2-1; TRBD2 aligns across 11 bases. The CDR3 totals 16 residues. The ends lost 4 bases at V and 7 bases at J; junction bases unmatched: 10. Germline V gene lookup returns CDR1 SGHNT and CDR2 YYREEE (reference sequence). The CDR3 protein is CASSPTLAGGQNEQFF. CDR3 in DNA: TGTGCCAGCAGCCCAACCTTAGCGGGGGGGCAGAATGAGCAGTTCTTC.

This clonotype has more than one count but fewer than ten. The V and J genes are TRBV6-1 and TRBJ1-2; a weak D match, TRBD1 (6 bases). Germline V lookup: CDR1 MNHNS, CDR2 SASEGT. V lost 3 bases and J lost 6, with 14 bases in between. This CDR3 contains 14 residues. In DNA, the CDR3 is TGTGCCAGCAGTGAGAGACGACAGGCCCATGGCTACACCTTC. Translating gives CASSERRQAHGYTF.

This clonotype appeared a few times. The V gene is TRBV2, the J gene TRBJ1-4, with 10 positions matching TRBD1. This CDR3 is 14 amino acids long. Germline trimming cut 6 bases from V and 8 bases from J; bases unmatched to any gene: 6. Germline assignment: CDR1 SNHLY and CDR2 FYNNEI. The CDR3 DNA is TGTGCCAGCAGCCCGGGACAGGGGAACGAAAAACTGTTTTTT. It codes for CASSPGQGNEKLFF.

The chain combines TRBV20-1 with TRBJ2-7, with a weak D call TRBD1 (6 bases). CDR3 length: 13 residues. With 1 base removed from V and 4 bases from J, the gap between germline ends came to 11 bases. Germline values: CDR1 DFQATT, CDR2 SNEGSKA (reference sequence). The CDR3: CSARVEGTYEQYF. For the CDR3, the DNA is TGCAGTGCTAGAGTGGAAGGGACATACGAGCAGTACTTC.

A few counts support this clonotype. This chain links TRBV7-8 with TRBJ1-1; D ambiguous. Trimming took 5 bases from V and 6 from J, leaving 7 bases between them. This CDR3 comprises 11 residues. Germline V gene lookup returns CDR1 SGHVS and CDR2 FQNEAQ. The CDR3 reads CASSRAPEAFF. CDR3 DNA sequence: TGTGCCAGCAGCAGGGCCCCTGAAGCTTTCTTT.

J is TRBJ1-2 and V is TRBV24-1; no clear D. The V gene's germline CDR1 is KGHDR and CDR2 SFDVKD. The CDR3 has 23 residues. Trimming left V 0 bases short and J 4 bases short, with 35 bases between. The CDR3 loop reads CATSDLQGYGADKDQTPSYGYTF. The CDR3 DNA is TGTGCCACCAGTGATTTGCAAGGGTATGGTGCTGACAAAGACCAAACACCCAGCTATGGCTACACCTTC.

This clonotype turned up a few times. The rearrangement uses TRBV19 and TRBJ2-3, with TRBD2 matching over 8 bases. After removal of 3 bases from V and 6 bases from J, the junction contained 17 bases not matched to a gene. The CDR3 has 18 residues. The germline gives CDR1 LNHDA, CDR2 SQIVND (reference sequence). This CDR3 is CASSINPLRTSTRDTQYF. In nucleotides, the CDR3 is TGTGCCAGTAGTATCAACCCCCTCCGGACTAGCACTAGGGATACGCAGTATTTT.

The genes are TRBV10-3 and TRBJ1-3; D remains unclear. Germline V gives CDR1 ENHRY, CDR2 SYGVKD. Trimming took off 4 bases at V and 0 bases at J, with 7 bases between the two ends. This CDR3 contains 14 residues. DNA of the CDR3: TGTGCCATCAGTGTACTCCACTCTGGAAACACCATATATTTT. This codes for CAISVLHSGNTIYF.

The sample holds a few counts of this clonotype. The chain is built from TRBV20-1 and TRBJ1-2; weak D call: TRBD1 (5 bases). The germline V gene encodes CDR1 DFQATT and CDR2 SNEGSKA (reference sequence). V lost 1 base and J lost 4, with 7 bases in between. This CDR3 region has 12 residues. The CDR3 here is CSARVRGYGYTF. The CDR3 nucleotides are TGCAGTGCTAGAGTAAGGGGCTATGGCTACACCTTC.

This clonotype was seen a handful of times. V gene TRBV7-2 combines with J gene TRBJ2-5; 9 positions match TRBD2. Germline CDR1 is SGHTA and CDR2 is FQGNSA. Trimming at V came to 2 bases and at J to 7 bases, leaving 8 bases not matched to a gene. There are 15 residues in the CDR3. CDR3 DNA: TGTGCCAGCAGCTTATCCCCGGGACTAGCATGGACCCAGTACTTC. This gives the protein CASSLSPGLAWTQYF.

V and J are TRBV20-1 and TRBJ2-7; D is perhaps TRBD2 (5 bases). Trimming took off 7 bases at V and 6 bases at J, with 13 bases between the two ends. CDR3 length: 11 amino acids. Germline values: CDR1 DFQATT, CDR2 SNEGSKA (reference sequence). This CDR3 reads CSVRVMSEQYF. The CDR3 nucleotides read TGCAGTGTGAGGGTTATGAGCGAGCAGTACTTC.

The rearrangement links TRBV10-2 to TRBJ2-5; 10 nucleotides align to TRBD1. The CDR3 sequence is 13 residues long. CDR1 is WSHSY and CDR2 is SAAADI in the germline V gene. Trimming took 6 bases from V and 5 from J; bases not matched to a gene: 3. This CDR3 reads CASRTGGGETQYF. CDR3 bases: TGCGCCAGCAGGACAGGGGGCGGTGAGACCCAGTACTTC.

This clonotype was seen a few times. V and J are TRBV7-8 and TRBJ2-5; no clear D gene. CDR3 size: 12 residues. V lost 5 bases, J lost 5 bases, and 9 bases lay in between. Germline CDR1 reads SGHVS; CDR2 reads FQNEAQ. For the CDR3, the DNA is TGTGCCAGCAGCCTCTCAAGGGAGACCCAGTACTTC. Its translation is CASSLSRETQYF.

The V call is TRBV11-2, the J call TRBJ2-3; 7 positions match TRBD2. V lost 5 bases, J lost 4 bases, and 15 bases stayed unmatched. The CDR3 is made up of 17 amino acids. CDR1 is SGHAT and CDR2 is FQNNGV in the germline V gene. Here the CDR3 DNA reads TGTGCCAGCAGCCAGAGGTCGGCGGGGGAGCTGCCAGATACGCAGTATTTT. Protein: CASSQRSAGELPDTQYF.

V gene TRBV6-1 combines with J gene TRBJ2-3, with D unresolved. V was pared by 7 bases and J by 1 base, with 9 bases between. The CDR3 is 13 amino acids. The germline gives CDR1 MNHNS, CDR2 SASEGT. The CDR3 DNA reads as TGTGCCAGCATACTAACGGGCACAGATACGCAGTATTTT. This codes for CASILTGTDTQYF.

DNA for the CDR3: TGCAGTGCTAGAGACGAAGGGCTCTACGAGCAGTACTTC. Its protein is CSARDEGLYEQYF. V usage is TRBV20-1 and J usage is TRBJ2-7; D gene unclear. Germline CDR1 DFQATT, CDR2 SNEGSKA (reference sequence). Trimming shortened V by 0 bases and J by 3 bases, and 9 bases separated the two germline ends. CDR3 size: 13 residues.

The chain joins TRBV6-2 or TRBV6-3 to TRBJ2-2; 7 bases are a match to TRBD1. V gave up 7 bases and J gave up 1 base; unmatched junction bases: 6. CDR3 size: 15 residues. Germline V gene lookup returns CDR1 MNHEY and CDR2 SVGEGT. CDR3 bases: TGTGCCAGCACTCTCCGGACAGGGAACACCGGGGAGCTGTTTTTT. Amino acid sequence: CASTLRTGNTGELFF.

This clonotype was found a few times. The CDR3 DNA reads as TGTGCCACCAGCAGCCGGGGACTAGCGACCCAAGAGACCCAGTACTTC. This encodes CATSSRGLATQETQYF. V and J are TRBV15 and TRBJ2-5; TRBD2 matches 10 bases. The CDR3 length is 16 residues. V was pared by 3 bases and J by 1 base, with 5 bases of the junction left unmatched. Germline V lookup: CDR1 LNHNV, CDR2 YYDKDF (reference sequence).

In this sample, this clonotype turned up a few times. The rearrangement links TRBV6-5 to TRBJ1-6; 9 nucleotides agree with TRBD1. The V gene's germline CDR1 is MNHEY and CDR2 SVGAGI. The CDR3 consists of 16 residues. With V trimmed by 2 bases and J by 5 bases, 4 bases remained unmatched. CDR3 nucleotide sequence: TGTGCCAGCAGTTACGGGACAGGGTACGATAATTCACCCCTCCACTTT. The encoded protein is CASSYGTGYDNSPLHF.

The chain recombines TRBV7-2 with TRBJ2-1, with D possibly TRBD2 on 7 matching bases. V was clipped by 5 bases and J by 4 bases, with 15 bases between them. Germline CDR1 and CDR2: SGHTA and FQGNSA. The CDR3 runs to 15 residues. CDR3 amino acids: CASSPPRGRYNEQFF. Here the CDR3 DNA reads TGTGCCAGCAGCCCCCCGCGGGGGCGATACAATGAGCAGTTCTTC.